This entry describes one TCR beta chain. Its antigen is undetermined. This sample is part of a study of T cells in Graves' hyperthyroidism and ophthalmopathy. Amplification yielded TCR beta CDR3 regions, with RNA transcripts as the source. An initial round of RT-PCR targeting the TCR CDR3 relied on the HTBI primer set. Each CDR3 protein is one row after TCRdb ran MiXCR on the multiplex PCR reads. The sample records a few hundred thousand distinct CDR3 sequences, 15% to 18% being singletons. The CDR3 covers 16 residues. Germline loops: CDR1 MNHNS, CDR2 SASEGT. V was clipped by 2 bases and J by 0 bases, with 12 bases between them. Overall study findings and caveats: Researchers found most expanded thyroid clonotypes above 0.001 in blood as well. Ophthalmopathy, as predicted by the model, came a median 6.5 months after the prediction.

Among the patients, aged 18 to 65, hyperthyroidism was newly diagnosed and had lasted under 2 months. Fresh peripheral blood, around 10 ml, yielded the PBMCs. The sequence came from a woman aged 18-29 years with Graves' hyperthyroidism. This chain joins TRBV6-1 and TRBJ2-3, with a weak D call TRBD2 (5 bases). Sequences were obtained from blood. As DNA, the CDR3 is TGTGCCAGCAGTGAAAGTTCTGGCGGGAGCACAGATACGCAGTATTTT. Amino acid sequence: CASSESSGGSTDTQYF.